Sequencing of this TCR beta chain was carried out in a study of response to subunit inactivated influenza vaccine. In TCRdb, the RT-PCR reads were re-called with MiXCR into one record per CDR3 protein. The data contain approximately 520,000 distinct CDR3 sequences, approximately 15% of them singletons. Broader study findings: With each seasonal influenza vaccination, the authors suggested, few new T cells are recruited.

The table lists this clonotype with a few counts. Its cognate antigen is unknown. Trimming removed 0 bases from V and 1 base from J; junction bases left unmatched: 3. The CDR3 is 16 residues long. Germline lookup yields CDR1 MNHEY and CDR2 SVGAGI. Sequencing was performed on CD4+ T cells sorted from PBMCs, taken around 25 months after vaccination. The chain combines TRBV6-5 with TRBJ2-7; 10 nucleotides line up with TRBD2. The TCR was taken from a man aged 50 to 75 who received an inactivated influenza vaccine. The CDR3 is CASSYSSGGGSYEQYF. The DNA of the CDR3 is TGTGCCAGCAGTTACTCGAGCGGGGGGGGATCCTACGAGCAGTACTTC.